The 15 T cell receptor beta chains below all came from one sample that was sequenced in a study of T cell responses to AZD1222 COVID-19 vaccine. The assay was immunoSEQ multiplex PCR, and TCRdb's table has in-frame clones only and misses some. Of tens of thousands of clones detected, around 87% appear once; the ten largest clones hold under 3%. The material sequenced was peripheral blood, taken 28 days after the second AZD1222 dose. These receptors originate from an adult who received the AZD1222 COVID-19 vaccine.

The chain combines TRBV3-1 (or the pseudogene TRBV3-2) with TRBJ1-2; D unresolved. Trimming removed 0 bases at V and 6 bases at J, with 8 bases between. The CDR3 is made up of 13 amino acids. CDR1 is LGHDT, CDR2 YNNKEL, per germline (reference sequence). CDR3 nucleotide sequence: TGTGCCAGCAGCCAAGAGGGATTAGATGGCTACACCTTC. This encodes CASSQEGLDGYTF.

The J gene is TRBJ1-1, the V gene TRBV20-1; 8 nucleotides match TRBD1. Looked up from germline, CDR1 is DFQATT and CDR2 is SNEGSKA (reference sequence). CDR3 length: 11 amino acids. The V segment lost 6 bases and the J segment 7 bases; nucleotides outside the gene matches: 4. The CDR3 spells CSAGQVDEAFF. The CDR3 region has the DNA TGCAGTGCGGGACAGGTCGATGAAGCTTTCTTT.

The rearrangement links TRBV7-8 to TRBJ1-2; tentatively, D is TRBD1 (5 bases). Trimming took 5 bases from V and 2 from J, leaving 15 bases between them. The CDR3 covers 15 residues. Germline CDR1 and CDR2: SGHVS and FQNEAQ. CDR3 amino acids: CASSITGGGNYGYTF. Written as DNA, the CDR3 is TGTGCCAGCAGCATCACTGGGGGGGGAAACTATGGCTACACCTTC.

The V and J genes are TRBV7-8 and TRBJ1-6, with D unresolved. Germline CDR1 SGHVS, CDR2 FQNEAQ. The CDR3 totals 12 residues. Between the trimmed V and J ends, which lost 3 bases and 8 bases, there was a span of 5 bases. The chain's CDR3 is CASSFLDSPLHF. DNA for the CDR3: TGTGCCAGCAGCTTTTTGGATTCACCCCTCCACTTT.

The CDR3 DNA sequence: TGTGCCAGCAGCCTGAGAAGCAATTCACCCCTCCACTTT. Its protein is CASSLRSNSPLHF. This chain uses TRBV3-1 (or the pseudogene TRBV3-2) with TRBJ1-6; D unresolved. Germline V gene lookup returns CDR1 LGHDT and CDR2 YNNKEL (reference sequence). The length of the CDR3 is 13 residues. V lost 4 bases and J 7 bases, leaving 8 bases between the germline ends.

The gene calls are TRBV6-1 and TRBJ1-4; no definite D call. The length of the CDR3 is 16 residues. From germline, CDR1 is MNHNS and CDR2 SASEGT. Trimming removed 4 bases from V and 2 bases from J, with 14 bases in between. The CDR3 here is CASSVGLRETNEKLFF. CDR3 nucleotides: TGTGCCAGCAGTGTCGGGTTGCGGGAGACTAATGAAAAACTGTTTTTT.

The chain combines TRBV27 with TRBJ2-7, with 10 bases identical to TRBD2. The CDR3 runs 15 residues. CDR1 and CDR2 from the germline V gene are MNHEY and SMNVEV (reference sequence). The ends lost 7 bases at V and 4 bases at J; junction bases unmatched: 10. For the CDR3, the DNA is TGTGCCAGCAAAACCCGGGCTAGCGGGAGATACGAGCAGTACTTC. This sequence encodes CASKTRASGRYEQYF.

V is TRBV11-3 and J is TRBJ2-1; perhaps D is TRBD1 or TRBD2 (5 bases each). The CDR3 has 15 residues. Germline-derived CDR1 and CDR2 are SGHNT and YENEEA. Trimming left V 4 bases short and J 12 bases short, with 22 bases between. The CDR3 protein is CASSSHGDPRDRQFF. CDR3 nucleotide sequence: TGTGCCAGCAGCTCACACGGGGACCCCCGAGATAGGCAGTTCTTC.

This sequence joins TRBV4-3 and TRBJ2-6; 9 nucleotides line up with TRBD2. Losses at the gene ends were 5 bases for V and 1 base for J; bases not matched to a gene: 6. Germline V gives CDR1 LGHNA, CDR2 YSLEER. This CDR3 is 17 amino acids long. For the CDR3, the DNA is TGCGCCAGCAGCAAACTAGCGGGTACGTCTGGGGCCAACGTCCTGACTTTC. Translated: CASSKLAGTSGANVLTF.

The chain recombines TRBV7-9 with TRBJ2-1; the match to TRBD2 covers 8 bases. The germline V gene has CDR1 SEHNR and CDR2 FQNEAQ (reference sequence). J gave up 0 bases and V 5 bases, and 3 bases lay outside the gene matches. This CDR3 comprises 15 residues. CDR3 sequence: CASSGSGSSYNEQFF. CDR3 DNA: TGTGCCAGCAGCGGGAGCGGGAGCTCCTACAATGAGCAGTTCTTC.

This chain connects TRBV10-3 to TRBJ1-1; the D gene is possibly TRBD1 (5 bases). V lost 10 bases and J 4 bases, leaving 19 bases between the germline ends. Germline-derived CDR1 and CDR2 are ENHRY and SYGVKD. The CDR3 is 14 amino acids. The CDR3 spells CATARDSGGTEAFF. CDR3 DNA: TGTGCCACCGCGCGGGACTCCGGTGGCACTGAAGCTTTCTTT.

This chain uses TRBV3-1 (or the pseudogene TRBV3-2) with TRBJ2-1; D not certain. Germline assignment: CDR1 LGHDT and CDR2 YNNKEL (reference sequence). V lost 0 bases to trimming and J lost 7 bases, with 19 bases between them. This CDR3 spans 17 amino acids. CDR3 residues: CASSQDILDRVGNEQFF. The CDR3 DNA follows: TGTGCCAGCAGCCAAGATATCCTAGATAGGGTCGGTAATGAGCAGTTCTTC.

The chain is built from TRBV27 and TRBJ2-1, with D maybe TRBD2 (6 bases). Trimming cost V 2 bases and J 12 bases, with 17 bases left between them. The germline gives CDR1 MNHEY, CDR2 SMNVEV (reference sequence). This CDR3 has 14 amino acids. CDR3 nucleotide sequence: TGTGCCAGCAGTTTAGGGGCCTCTGTGGGGGGGCAGTTCTTC. Translating gives CASSLGASVGGQFF.

CDR3 DNA sequence: TGTGCCAGTAGTACCCGAGGCTGGGGGTTGACTGAAGCTTTCTTT. Translated: CASSTRGWGLTEAFF. The V gene is TRBV19, the J gene TRBJ1-1; maybe TRBD1 (5 bases). Germline V CDR1 and CDR2: LNHDA, SQIVND (reference sequence). The CDR3 has 15 amino acids. Trimming took off 4 bases at V and 5 bases at J, with 17 bases between the two ends.

V usage is TRBV7-9 and J usage is TRBJ1-1, with D possibly being TRBD1 (5 bases). This CDR3 comprises 11 residues. The ends were cut back, 3 bases at V and 10 bases at J, with 9 bases in the middle. Germline V gene data show CDR1 as SEHNR and CDR2 as FQNEAQ (reference sequence). The CDR3 nucleotides are TGTGCCAGCAGCTTGGGGCGCGGAGCTTTCTTT. Residues: CASSLGRGAFF.